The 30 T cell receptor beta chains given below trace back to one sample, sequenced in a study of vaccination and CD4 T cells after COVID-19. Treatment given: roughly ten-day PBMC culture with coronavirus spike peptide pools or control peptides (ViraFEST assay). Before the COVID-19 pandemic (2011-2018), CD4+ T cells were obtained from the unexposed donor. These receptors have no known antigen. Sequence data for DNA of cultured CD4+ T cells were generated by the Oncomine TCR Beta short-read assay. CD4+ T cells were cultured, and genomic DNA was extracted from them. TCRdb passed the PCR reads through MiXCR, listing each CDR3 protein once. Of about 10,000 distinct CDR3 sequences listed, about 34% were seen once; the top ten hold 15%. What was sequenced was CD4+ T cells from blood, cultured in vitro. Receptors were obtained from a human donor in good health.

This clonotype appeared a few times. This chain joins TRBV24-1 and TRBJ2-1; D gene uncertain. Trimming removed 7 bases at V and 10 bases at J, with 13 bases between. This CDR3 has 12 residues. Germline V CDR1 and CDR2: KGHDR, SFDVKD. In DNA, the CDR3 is TGTGCCACCAGGGCCCGTTTGGGAGAGCAGTTCTTC. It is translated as CATRARLGEQFF.

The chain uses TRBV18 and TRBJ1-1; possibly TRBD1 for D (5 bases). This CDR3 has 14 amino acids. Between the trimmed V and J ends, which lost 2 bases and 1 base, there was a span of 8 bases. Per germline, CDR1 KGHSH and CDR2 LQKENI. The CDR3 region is CASSPTRGNTEAFF. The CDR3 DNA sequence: TGTGCCAGCTCACCAACGAGGGGGAACACTGAAGCTTTCTTT.

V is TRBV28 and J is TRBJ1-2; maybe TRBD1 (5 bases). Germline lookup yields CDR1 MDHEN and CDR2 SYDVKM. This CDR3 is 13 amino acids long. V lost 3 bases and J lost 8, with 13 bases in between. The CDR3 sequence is CASSFEGMRGYTF. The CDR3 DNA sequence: TGTGCCAGCAGTTTTGAGGGGATGCGAGGCTACACCTTC.

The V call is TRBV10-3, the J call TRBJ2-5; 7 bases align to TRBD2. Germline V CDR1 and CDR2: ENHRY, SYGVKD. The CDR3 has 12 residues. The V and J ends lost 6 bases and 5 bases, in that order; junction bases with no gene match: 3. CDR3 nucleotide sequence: TGTGCCATCAGGGCTAGCGGCGAGACCCAGTACTTC. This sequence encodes CAIRASGETQYF.

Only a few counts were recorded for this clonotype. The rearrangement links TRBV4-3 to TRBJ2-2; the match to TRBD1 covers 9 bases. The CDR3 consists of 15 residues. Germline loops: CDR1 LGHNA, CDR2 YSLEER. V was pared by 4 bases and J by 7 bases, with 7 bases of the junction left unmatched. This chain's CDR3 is CASSPRDRADGELFF. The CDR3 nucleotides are TGCGCCAGCAGCCCCAGGGACAGGGCTGACGGGGAGCTGTTTTTT.

The CDR3 sequence is CATSRSGSTDTQYF. CDR3 sequence (DNA): TGTGCCACCAGCCGCTCGGGGAGCACAGATACGCAGTATTTT. The J gene is TRBJ2-3, the V gene TRBV24-1; D is perhaps TRBD2 (5 bases). Germline-derived CDR1 and CDR2 are KGHDR and SFDVKD. This CDR3 is 14 amino acids long. Trimming shortened V by 7 bases and J by 0 bases, and 10 bases separated the two germline ends.

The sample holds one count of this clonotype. CDR3: CASSSSWGEQFF. The CDR3 nucleotides are TGTGCCAGCAGTTCCTCTTGGGGCGAGCAGTTCTTC. The rearrangement uses TRBV28 and TRBJ2-1; weak D call: TRBD1 (5 bases). V was pared by 4 bases and J by 10 bases, with 11 bases between. The V gene's germline CDR1 is MDHEN and CDR2 SYDVKM. The CDR3 spans 12 residues.

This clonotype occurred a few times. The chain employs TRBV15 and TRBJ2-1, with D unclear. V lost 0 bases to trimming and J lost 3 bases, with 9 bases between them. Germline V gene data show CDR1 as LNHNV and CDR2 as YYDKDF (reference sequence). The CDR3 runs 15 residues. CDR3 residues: CATSRDRVSYNEQFF. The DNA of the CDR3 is TGTGCCACCAGCAGAGATCGGGTTAGCTACAATGAGCAGTTCTTC.

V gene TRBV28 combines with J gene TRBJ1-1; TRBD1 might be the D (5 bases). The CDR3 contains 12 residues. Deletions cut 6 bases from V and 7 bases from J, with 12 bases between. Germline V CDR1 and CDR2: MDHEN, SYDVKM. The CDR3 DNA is TGTGCCAGCAGCACAGGACTGATTGAAGCTTTCTTT. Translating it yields CASSTGLIEAFF.

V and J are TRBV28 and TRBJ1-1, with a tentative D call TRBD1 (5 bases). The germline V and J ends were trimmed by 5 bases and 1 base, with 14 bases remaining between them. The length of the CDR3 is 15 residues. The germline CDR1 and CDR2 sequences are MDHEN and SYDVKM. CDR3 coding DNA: TGTGCCAGCAGTGGGTTCGCGAGGGGGAACACTGAAGCTTTCTTT. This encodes CASSGFARGNTEAFF.

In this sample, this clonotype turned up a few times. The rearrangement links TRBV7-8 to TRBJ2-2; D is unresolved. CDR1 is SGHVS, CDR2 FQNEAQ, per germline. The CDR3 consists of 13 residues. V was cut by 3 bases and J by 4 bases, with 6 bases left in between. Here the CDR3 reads CASSFRSTGELFF. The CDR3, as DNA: TGTGCCAGCAGCTTCCGCAGCACCGGGGAGCTGTTTTTT.

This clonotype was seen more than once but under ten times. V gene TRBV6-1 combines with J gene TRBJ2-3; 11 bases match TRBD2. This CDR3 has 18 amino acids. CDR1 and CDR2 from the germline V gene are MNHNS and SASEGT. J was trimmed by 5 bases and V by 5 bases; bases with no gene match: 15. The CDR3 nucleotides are TGTGCCAGCAGTCCCCAGGGGGGTTTAGCGGGAGGGCGAGATACGCAGTATTTT. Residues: CASSPQGGLAGGRDTQYF.

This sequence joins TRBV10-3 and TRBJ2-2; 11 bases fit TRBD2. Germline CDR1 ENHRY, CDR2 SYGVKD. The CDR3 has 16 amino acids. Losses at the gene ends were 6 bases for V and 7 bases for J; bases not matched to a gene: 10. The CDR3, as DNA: TGTGCCATCAGACACGAGACTAGCGGGATGGTCGGGGAGCTGTTTTTT. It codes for CAIRHETSGMVGELFF.

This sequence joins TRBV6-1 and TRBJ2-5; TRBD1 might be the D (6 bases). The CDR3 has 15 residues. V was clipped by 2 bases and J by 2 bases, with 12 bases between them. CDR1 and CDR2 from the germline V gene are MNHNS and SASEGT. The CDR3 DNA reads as TGTGCCAGCAGTGAAACAGGGTGGATTCAAGAGACCCAGTACTTC. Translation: CASSETGWIQETQYF.

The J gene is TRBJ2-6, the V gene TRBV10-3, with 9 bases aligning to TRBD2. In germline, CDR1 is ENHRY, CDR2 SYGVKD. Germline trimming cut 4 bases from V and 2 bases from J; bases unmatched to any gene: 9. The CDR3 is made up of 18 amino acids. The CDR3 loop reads CAISGMGLALPGANVLTF. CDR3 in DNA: TGTGCCATCAGTGGGATGGGACTAGCACTTCCTGGGGCCAACGTCCTGACTTTC.

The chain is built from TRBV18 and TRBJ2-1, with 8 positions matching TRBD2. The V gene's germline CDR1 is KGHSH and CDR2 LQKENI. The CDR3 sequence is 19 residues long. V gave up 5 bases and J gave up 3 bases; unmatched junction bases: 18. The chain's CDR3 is CASSVLPAGGLSIYNEQFF. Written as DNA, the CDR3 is TGTGCCAGCTCAGTCCTGCCCGCGGGAGGCCTCTCGATCTACAATGAGCAGTTCTTC.

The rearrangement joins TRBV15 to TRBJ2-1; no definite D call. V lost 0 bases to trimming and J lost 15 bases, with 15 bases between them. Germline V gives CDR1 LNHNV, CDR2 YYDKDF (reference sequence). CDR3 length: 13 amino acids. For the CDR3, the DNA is TGTGCCACCAGCAGAGATTTGGCTGAAGGATCGTTCTTC. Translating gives CATSRDLAEGSFF. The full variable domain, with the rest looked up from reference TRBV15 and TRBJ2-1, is DAMVIQNPRYQVTQFGKPVTLSCSQTLNHNVMYWYQQKSSQAPKLLFHYYDKDFNNEADTPDNFQSRRPNTSFCFLDIRSPGLGDTAMYLCATSRDLAEGSFFGPGTRLTVL.

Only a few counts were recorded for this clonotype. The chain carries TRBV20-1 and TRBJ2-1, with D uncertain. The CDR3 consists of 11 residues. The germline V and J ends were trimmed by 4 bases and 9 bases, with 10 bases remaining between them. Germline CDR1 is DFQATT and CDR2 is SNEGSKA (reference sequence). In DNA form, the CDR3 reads TGCAGTGCTAACACGAGGATTGAGCAGTTCTTC. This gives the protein CSANTRIEQFF.

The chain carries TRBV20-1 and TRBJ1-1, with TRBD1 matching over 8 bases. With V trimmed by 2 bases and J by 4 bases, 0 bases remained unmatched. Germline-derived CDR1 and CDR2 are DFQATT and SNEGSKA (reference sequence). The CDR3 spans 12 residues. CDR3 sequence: CSARQGATEAFF. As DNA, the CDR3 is TGCAGTGCTAGACAGGGGGCCACTGAAGCTTTCTTT.

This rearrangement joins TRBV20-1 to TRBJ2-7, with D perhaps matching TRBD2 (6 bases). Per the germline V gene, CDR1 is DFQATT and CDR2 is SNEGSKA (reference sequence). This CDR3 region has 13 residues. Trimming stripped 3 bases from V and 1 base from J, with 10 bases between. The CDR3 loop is CSASSGASYEQYF. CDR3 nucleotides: TGCAGTGCTAGTAGCGGCGCGTCCTACGAGCAGTACTTC.

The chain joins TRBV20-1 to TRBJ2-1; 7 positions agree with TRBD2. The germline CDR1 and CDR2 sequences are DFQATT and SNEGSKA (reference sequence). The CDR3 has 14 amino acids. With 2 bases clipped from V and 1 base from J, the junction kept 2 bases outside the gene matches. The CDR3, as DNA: TGCAGTGCTAGAAAGCGGGATTCCTACAATGAGCAGTTCTTC. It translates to CSARKRDSYNEQFF.

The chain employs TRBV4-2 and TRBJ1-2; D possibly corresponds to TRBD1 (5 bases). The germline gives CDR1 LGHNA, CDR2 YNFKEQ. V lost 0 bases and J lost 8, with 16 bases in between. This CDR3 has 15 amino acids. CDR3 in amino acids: CASSQDEVGGAGYTF. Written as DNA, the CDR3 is TGTGCCAGCAGCCAAGATGAAGTGGGGGGTGCGGGCTACACCTTC.

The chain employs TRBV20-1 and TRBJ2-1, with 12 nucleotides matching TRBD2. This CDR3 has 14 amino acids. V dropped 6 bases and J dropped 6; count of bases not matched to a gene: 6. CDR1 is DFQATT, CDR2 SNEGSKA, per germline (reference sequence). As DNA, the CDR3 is TGCAGTGCACCATCTAGCGGGAGGGCCAATGAGCAGTTCTTC. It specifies CSAPSSGRANEQFF.

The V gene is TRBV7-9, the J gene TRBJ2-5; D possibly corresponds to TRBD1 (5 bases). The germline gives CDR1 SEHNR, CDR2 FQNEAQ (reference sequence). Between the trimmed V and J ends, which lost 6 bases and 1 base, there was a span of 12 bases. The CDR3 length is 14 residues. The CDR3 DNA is TGTGCCAGCAGTCGTGACAGCCTCCAAGAGACCCAGTACTTC. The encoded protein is CASSRDSLQETQYF.

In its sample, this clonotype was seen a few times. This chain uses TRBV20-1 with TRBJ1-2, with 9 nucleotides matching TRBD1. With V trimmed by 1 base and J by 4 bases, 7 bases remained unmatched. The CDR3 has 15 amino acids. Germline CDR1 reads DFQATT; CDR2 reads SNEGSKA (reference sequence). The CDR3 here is CSARGDRGILYGYTF. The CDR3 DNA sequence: TGCAGTGCTAGAGGCGACAGGGGGATCCTCTATGGCTACACCTTC.

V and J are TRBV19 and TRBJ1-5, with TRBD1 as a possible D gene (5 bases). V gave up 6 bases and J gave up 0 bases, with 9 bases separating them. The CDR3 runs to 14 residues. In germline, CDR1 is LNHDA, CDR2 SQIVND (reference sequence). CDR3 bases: TGTGCCAGTAGAAGGGGAGGTAGCAATCAGCCCCAGCATTTT. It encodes CASRRGGSNQPQHF. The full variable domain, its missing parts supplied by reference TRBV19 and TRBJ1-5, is DGGITQSPKYLFRKEGQNVTLSCEQNLNHDAMYWYRQDPGQGLRLIYYSQIVNDFQKGDIAEGYSVSREKKESFPLTVTSAQKNPTAFYLCASRRGGSNQPQHFGDGTRLSIL.

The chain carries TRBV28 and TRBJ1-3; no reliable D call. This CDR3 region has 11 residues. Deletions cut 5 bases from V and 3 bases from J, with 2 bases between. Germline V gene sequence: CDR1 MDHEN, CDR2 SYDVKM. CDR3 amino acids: CASSLGNTIYF. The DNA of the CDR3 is TGTGCCAGCAGTCTTGGAAACACCATATATTTT.

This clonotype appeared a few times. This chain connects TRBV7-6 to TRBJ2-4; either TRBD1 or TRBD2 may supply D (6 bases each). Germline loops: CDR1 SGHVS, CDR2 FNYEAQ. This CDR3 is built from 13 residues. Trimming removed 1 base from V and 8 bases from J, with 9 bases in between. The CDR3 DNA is TGTGCCAGCAGCTTAGTGAGGGGGGACATTCAGTACTTC. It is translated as CASSLVRGDIQYF.

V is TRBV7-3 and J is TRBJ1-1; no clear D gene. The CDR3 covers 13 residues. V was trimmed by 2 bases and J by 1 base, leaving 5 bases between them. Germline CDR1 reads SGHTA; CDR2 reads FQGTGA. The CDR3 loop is CASSLGANTEAFF. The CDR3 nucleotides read TGTGCCAGCAGCTTAGGAGCGAACACTGAAGCTTTCTTT.

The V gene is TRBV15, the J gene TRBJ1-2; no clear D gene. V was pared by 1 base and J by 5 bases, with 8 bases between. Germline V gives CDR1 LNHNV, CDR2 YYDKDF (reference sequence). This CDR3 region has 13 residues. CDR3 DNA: TGTGCCACCAGCAGAGGAGACCTATATGGCTACACCTTC. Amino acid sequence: CATSRGDLYGYTF.